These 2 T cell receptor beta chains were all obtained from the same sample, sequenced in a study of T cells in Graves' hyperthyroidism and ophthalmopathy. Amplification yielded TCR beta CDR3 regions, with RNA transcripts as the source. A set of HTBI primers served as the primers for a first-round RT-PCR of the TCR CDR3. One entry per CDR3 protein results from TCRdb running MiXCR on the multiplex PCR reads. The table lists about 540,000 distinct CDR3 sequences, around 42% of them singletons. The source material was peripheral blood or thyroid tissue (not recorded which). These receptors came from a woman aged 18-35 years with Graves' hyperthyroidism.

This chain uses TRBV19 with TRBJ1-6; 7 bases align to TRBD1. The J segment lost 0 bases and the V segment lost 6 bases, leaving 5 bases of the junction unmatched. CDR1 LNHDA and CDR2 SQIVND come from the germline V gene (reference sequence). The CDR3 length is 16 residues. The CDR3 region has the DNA TGTGCCAGTAGGCCTCCAGGGGGCTCCTATAATTCACCCCTCCACTTT. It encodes CASRPPGGSYNSPLHF.

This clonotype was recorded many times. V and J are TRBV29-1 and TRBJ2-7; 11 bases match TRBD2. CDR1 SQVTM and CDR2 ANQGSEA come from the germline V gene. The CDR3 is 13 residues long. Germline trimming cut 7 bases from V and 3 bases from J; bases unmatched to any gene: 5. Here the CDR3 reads CSASGLAVYEQYF. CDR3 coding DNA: TGCAGCGCCTCGGGACTAGCGGTCTACGAGCAGTACTTC.